This T cell receptor beta chain was observed in a study of T-cell memory formation after mild COVID-19. Whole-study context: Clusters were largely donor specific. Notes on the study in general: There was a balanced CD4/CD8 profile in clones contracting day 15 to 85, and later expanders leaned CD4+. For contracting clones, CD4+ ones sat mainly in CM and EM, CD8+ in EMRA.

V was cut by 5 bases and J by 5 bases, with 16 bases left in between. This CDR3 region has 15 residues. The authors produced TCR alpha and TCR beta cDNA libraries with sample barcodes and UMIs by 5'RACE using constant-segment primers. TCRdb reprocessed the 5' RACE reads via MiXCR and lists one record per CDR3 protein. The sample records about 470,000 distinct CDR3 sequences, roughly 20% being singletons. Points on this clonotype: The target antigen is unknown.

The receptor's source is an adult woman who had mild COVID-19 (a few samples of this study predate the infection). Cell type and time point are not known. The rearrangement links TRBV12-3 or TRBV12-4 to TRBJ2-1, with D unclear. The sequencing sample was made of PBMCs or a T cell subset sorted from them (not recorded which). This CDR3 is CASSPQGPRDNEQFF. The CDR3 region has the DNA TGTGCCAGCAGTCCTCAAGGACCCAGAGACAATGAGCAGTTCTTC.